Sequencing of this T cell receptor (beta chain) was carried out in a study of control samples from healthy donors and cancer patients. V was shortened by 5 bases and J by 2 bases, with 16 bases between the two germline ends. CDR3 length: 15 amino acids. Per germline, CDR1 SGHNT and CDR2 YENEEA. Sequencing was performed with immunoSEQ multiplex PCR; in TCRdb, only in-frame clones are kept and a portion is missing. The sample consists of roughly 90,000 clones, 85% to 95% of them appearing once. The TCR sequence derives from a woman aged 30 to 39 in good health. The chain joins TRBV11-3 to TRBJ2-7; D is undetermined. Sequencing input: blood. As DNA, the CDR3 is TGTGCCAGCAGCAAACACGAAGGAAGGGCCTACGAGCAGTACTTC. Its protein is CASSKHEGRAYEQYF.